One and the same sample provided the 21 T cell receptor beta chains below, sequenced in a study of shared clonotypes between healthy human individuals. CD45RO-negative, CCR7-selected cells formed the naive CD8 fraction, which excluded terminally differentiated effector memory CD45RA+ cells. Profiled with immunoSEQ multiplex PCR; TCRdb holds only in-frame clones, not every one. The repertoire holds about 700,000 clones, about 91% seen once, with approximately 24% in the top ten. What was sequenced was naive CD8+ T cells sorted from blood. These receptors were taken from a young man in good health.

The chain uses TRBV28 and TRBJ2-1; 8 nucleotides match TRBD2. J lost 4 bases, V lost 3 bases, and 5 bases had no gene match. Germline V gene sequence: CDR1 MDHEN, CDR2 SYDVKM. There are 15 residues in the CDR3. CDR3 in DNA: TGTGCCAGCAGTTTGCTAGCGGGCCAATACAATGAGCAGTTCTTC. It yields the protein CASSLLAGQYNEQFF.

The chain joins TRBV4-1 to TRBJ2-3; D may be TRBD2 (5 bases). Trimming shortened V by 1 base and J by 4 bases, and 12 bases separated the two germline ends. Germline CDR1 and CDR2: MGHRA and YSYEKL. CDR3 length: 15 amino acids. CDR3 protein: CASSQVGLAADTQYF. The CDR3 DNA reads TGCGCCAGCAGCCAAGTTGGACTCGCCGCAGATACGCAGTATTTT.

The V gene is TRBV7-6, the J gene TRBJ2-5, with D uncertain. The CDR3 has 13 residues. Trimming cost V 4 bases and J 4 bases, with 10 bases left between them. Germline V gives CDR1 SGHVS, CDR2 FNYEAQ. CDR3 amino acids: CASSSHRRETQYF. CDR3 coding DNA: TGTGCCAGCAGCTCACATCGGAGAGAGACCCAGTACTTC.

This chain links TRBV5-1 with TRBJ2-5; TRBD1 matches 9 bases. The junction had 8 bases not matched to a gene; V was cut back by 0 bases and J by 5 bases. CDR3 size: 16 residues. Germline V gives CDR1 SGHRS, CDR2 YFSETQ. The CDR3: CASSLETGGSFETQYF. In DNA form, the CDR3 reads TGCGCCAGCAGCTTGGAGACAGGGGGTTCGTTTGAGACCCAGTACTTC.

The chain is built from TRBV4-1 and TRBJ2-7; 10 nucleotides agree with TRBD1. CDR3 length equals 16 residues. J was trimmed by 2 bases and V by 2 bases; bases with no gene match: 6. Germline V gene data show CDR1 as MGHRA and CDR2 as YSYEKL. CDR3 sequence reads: CASSQTDRGFPYEQYF. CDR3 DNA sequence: TGCGCCAGCAGCCAAACGGACAGGGGGTTCCCCTACGAGCAGTACTTC.

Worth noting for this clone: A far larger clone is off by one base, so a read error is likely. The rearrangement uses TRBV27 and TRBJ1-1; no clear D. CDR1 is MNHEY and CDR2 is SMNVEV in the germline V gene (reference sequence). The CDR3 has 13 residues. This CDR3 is CASSPQRNTEAFF. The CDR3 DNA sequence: TGCGCCAGCAGCCCCCAACGGAACACTGAAGCTTTCTTT.

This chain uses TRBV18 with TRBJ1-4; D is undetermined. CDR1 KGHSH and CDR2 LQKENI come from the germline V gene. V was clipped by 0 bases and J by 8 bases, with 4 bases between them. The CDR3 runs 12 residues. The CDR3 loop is CASSPPQEKLFF. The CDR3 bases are TGTGCCAGCTCACCACCCCAAGAAAAACTGTTTTTT.

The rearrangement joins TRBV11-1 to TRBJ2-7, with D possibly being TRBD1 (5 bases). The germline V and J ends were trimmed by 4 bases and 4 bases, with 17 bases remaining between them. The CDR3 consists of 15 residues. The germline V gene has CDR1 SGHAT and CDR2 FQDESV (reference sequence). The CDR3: CASSYHLGVGYEQYF. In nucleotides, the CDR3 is TGTGCCAGCAGCTACCACTTAGGGGTAGGGTACGAGCAGTACTTC.

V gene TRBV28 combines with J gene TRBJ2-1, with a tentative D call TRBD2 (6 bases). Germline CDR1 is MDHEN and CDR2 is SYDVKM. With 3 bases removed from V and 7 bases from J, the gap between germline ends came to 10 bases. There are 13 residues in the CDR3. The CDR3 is CASSFRLGNEQFF. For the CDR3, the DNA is TGTGCCAGCAGTTTCCGACTAGGTAATGAGCAGTTCTTC.

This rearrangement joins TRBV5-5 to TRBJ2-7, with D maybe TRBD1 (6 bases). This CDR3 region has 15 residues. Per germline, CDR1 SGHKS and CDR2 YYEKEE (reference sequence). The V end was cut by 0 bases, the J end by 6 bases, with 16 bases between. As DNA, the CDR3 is TGTGCCAGCAGCTTGGTGTCAGGGGATTTTCTCGAGCAGTACTTC. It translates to CASSLVSGDFLEQYF.

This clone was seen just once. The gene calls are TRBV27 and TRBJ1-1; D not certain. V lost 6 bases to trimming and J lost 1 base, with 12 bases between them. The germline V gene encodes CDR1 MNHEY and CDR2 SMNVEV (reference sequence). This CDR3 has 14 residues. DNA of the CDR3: TGTGCCAGCAGCCCAAACTTGGGGAACACTGAAGCTTTCTTT. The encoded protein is CASSPNLGNTEAFF.

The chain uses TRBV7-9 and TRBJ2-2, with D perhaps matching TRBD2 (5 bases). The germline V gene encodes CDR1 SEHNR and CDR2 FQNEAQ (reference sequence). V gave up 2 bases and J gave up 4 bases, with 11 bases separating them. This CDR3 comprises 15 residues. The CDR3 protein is CASSLLGEGTGELFF. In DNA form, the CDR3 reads TGTGCCAGCAGCTTATTGGGTGAGGGCACCGGGGAGCTGTTTTTT.

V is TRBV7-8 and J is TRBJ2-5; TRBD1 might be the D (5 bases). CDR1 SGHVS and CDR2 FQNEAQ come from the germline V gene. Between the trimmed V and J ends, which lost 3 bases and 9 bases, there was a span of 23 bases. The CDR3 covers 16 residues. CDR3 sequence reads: CASSFVHRQSPRAQYF. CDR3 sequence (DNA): TGTGCCAGCAGCTTTGTGCATAGACAGTCCCCTAGGGCCCAGTACTTC.

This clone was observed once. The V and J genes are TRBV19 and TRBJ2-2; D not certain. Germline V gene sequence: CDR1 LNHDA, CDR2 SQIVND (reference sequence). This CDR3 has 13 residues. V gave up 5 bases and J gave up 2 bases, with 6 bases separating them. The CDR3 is CASSLSNTGELFF. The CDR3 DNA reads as TGTGCCAGTAGTTTGAGTAACACCGGGGAGCTGTTTTTT.

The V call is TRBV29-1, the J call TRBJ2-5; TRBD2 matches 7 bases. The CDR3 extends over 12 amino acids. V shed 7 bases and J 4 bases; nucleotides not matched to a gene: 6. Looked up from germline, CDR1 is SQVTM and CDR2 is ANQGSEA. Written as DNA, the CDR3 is TGCAGCGCCCAGCGGGGAAGAGAGACCCAGTACTTC. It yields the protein CSAQRGRETQYF.

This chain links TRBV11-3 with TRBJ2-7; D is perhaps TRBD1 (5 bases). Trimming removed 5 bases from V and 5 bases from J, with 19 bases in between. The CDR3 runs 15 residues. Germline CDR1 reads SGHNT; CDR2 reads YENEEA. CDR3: CASSSSREGLDEQYF. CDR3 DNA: TGTGCCAGCAGCAGCTCCAGGGAAGGTTTGGACGAGCAGTACTTC.

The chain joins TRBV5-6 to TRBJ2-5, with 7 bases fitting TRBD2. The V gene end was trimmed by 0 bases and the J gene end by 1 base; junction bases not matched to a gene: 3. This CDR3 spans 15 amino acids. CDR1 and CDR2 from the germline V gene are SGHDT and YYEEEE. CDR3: CASSLGGSLQETQYF. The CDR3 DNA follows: TGTGCCAGCAGCTTGGGCGGGAGCCTCCAAGAGACCCAGTACTTC.

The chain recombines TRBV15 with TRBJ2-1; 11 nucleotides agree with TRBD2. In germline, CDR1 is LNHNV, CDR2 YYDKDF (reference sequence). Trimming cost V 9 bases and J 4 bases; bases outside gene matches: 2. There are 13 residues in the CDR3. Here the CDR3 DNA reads TGTGCCACACGGACTAGCGGGTACAATGAGCAGTTCTTC. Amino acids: CATRTSGYNEQFF.

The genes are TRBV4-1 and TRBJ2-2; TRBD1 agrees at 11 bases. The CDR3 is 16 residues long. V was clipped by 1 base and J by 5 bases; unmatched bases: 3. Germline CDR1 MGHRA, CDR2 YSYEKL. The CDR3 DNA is TGCGCCAGCAGCCAAGTGGGGACAGGGGGAACCGGGGAGCTGTTTTTT. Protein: CASSQVGTGGTGELFF.

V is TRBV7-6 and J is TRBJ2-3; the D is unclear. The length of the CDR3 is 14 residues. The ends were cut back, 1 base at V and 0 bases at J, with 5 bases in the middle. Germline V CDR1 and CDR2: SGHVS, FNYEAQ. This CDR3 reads CASSLDVSTDTQYF. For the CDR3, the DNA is TGTGCCAGCAGCTTAGACGTCAGCACAGATACGCAGTATTTT. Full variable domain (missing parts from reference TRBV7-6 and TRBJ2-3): GAGVSQSPRYKVTKRGQDVALRCDPISGHVSLYWYRQALGQGPEFLTYFNYEAQQDKSGLPNDRFSAERPEGSISTLTIQRTEQRDSAMYRCASSLDVSTDTQYFGPGTRLTVL.

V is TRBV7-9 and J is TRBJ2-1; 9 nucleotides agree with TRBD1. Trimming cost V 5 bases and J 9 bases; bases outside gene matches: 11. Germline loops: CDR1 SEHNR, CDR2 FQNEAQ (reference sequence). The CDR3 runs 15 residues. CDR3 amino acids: CASSPGTGNLGEQFF. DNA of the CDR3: TGTGCCAGCAGCCCCGGGACAGGGAACTTGGGTGAGCAGTTCTTC.